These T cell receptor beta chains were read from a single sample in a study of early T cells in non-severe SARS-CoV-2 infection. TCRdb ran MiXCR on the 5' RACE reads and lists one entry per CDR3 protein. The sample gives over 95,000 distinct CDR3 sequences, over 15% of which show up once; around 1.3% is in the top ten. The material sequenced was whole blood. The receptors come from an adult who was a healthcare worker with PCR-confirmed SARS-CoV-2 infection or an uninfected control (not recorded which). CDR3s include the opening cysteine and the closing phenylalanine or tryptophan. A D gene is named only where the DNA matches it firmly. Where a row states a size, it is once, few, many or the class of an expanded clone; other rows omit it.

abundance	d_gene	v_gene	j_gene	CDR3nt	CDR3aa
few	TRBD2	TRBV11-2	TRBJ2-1	TGTGCCAGCAGCATATATAACATAGCGGGGGACAATGAGCAGTTCTTC	CASSIYNIAGDNEQFF
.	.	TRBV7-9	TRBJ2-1	TGTGCCAGCAGCTTACCCCGGGACATTTCACCGCGGAGCGGCCTATACAATGAGCAGTTCTTC	CASSLPRDISPRSGLYNEQFF
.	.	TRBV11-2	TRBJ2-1	TGTGCCAGCAGCTTAGATGGGTCCTACAATGAGCAGTTCTTC	CASSLDGSYNEQFF
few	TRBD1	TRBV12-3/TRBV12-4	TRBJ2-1	TGTGCCAGCAGTCCGGGACAGGGAATAATCAATGAGCAGTTCTTC	CASSPGQGIINEQFF
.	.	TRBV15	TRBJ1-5	TGTGCCACCAGCTCAGACAACTATCAGCCCCAGCATTTT	CATSSDNYQPQHF
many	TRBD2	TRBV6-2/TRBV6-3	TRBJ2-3	TGTGCCAGCAGTAGTCCTAGCGGGGGTTTAGATACGCAGTATTTT	CASSSPSGGLDTQYF
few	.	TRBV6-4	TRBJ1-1	TGTGCCAGCAGTGGCCATATTAAACCTCGGTATAAGACTGAAGCTTTCTTT	CASSGHIKPRYKTEAFF
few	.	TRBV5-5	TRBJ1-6	TGTGCCAGCAGCCGTGCCGGGACTGATTATAATTCACCCCTCCACTTT	CASSRAGTDYNSPLHF
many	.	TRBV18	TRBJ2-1	TGTGCCAGCTCACCAGGCGGGATAAGCTCCTACAATGAGCAGTTCTTC	CASSPGGISSYNEQFF
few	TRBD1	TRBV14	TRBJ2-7	TGTGCCAGCAGCCAAGGAATTCGGGACAGGGGGCGTCAAGAGCAGTACTTC	CASSQGIRDRGRQEQYF
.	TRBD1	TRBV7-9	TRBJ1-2	TGTGCCAGCAGTCCCTTACAGGGGCATGGCTACACCTTC	CASSPLQGHGYTF
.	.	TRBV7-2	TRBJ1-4	TGTGCCAGCAGCTTATTAGGGGCCACAACTAATGAAAAACTGTTTTTT	CASSLLGATTNEKLFF
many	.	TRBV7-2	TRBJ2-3	TGTGCCAGCAGCTTAAGGTTGGGCACAGATACGCAGTATTTT	CASSLRLGTDTQYF
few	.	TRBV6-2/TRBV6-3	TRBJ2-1	TGTGCCAGCAGTTACCCCAGGCAAACCTACAATGAGCAGTTCTTC	CASSYPRQTYNEQFF
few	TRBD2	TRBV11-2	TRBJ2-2	TGTGCCAGCAGCCCGGGACTAGCGGGAGTGTTCACCGGGGAGCTGTTTTTT	CASSPGLAGVFTGELFF
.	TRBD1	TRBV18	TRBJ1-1	TGTGCCAGCTCACCCAGGGGGTTGAACACTGAAGCTTTCTTT	CASSPRGLNTEAFF
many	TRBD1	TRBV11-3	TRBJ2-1	TGTGCCAGCAGCTTAGGACAGGGACCCTACAATGAGCAGTTCTTC	CASSLGQGPYNEQFF
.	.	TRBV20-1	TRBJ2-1	TGCAGTGCTATACGGTACCTTCGCGGGACCCACAATGAGCAGTTCTTC	CSAIRYLRGTHNEQFF
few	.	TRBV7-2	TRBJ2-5	TGTGCCAGCAGCTTGCTGGGTGGTGAGACCCAGTACTTC	CASSLLGGETQYF
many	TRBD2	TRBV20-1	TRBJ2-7	TGCAGTGTGAGGCGGGGGTCCGAGCAGTACTTC	CSVRRGSEQYF
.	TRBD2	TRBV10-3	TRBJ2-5	TGTGCCATCAGTGGTCCTAGCGGGAGGGCCGAGGAGACCCAGTACTTC	CAISGPSGRAEETQYF
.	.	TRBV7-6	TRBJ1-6	TGTGCCAGCAGCGCCCGACAGAATTCACCCCTCCACTTT	CASSARQNSPLHF
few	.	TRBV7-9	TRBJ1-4	TGTGCCAGCAGCTTAGCGGGGACCGGGACTAATGAAAAACTGTTTTTT	CASSLAGTGTNEKLFF
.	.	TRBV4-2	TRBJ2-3	TGTGCCAGCAGCCAGGAGAAATCGGCGGGGTTAGATACGCAGTATTTT	CASSQEKSAGLDTQYF
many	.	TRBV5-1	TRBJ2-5	TGCGCCAGCAGCTTACCAGGAGAGACCCAGTACTTC	CASSLPGETQYF
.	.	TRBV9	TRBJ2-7	TGTGCCAGCAGCCCTCGAGTACAGGGGACTCCCACCGAGCAGTACTTC	CASSPRVQGTPTEQYF
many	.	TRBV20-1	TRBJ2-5	TGCAGTGCTGGTCGCGGGTACCAAGAGACCCAGTACTTC	CSAGRGYQETQYF
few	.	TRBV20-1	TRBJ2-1	TGCAGTGCTAGAGATCAGGGTTCGGGCAGGGGAATAGGTGAGCAGTTCTTC	CSARDQGSGRGIGEQFF
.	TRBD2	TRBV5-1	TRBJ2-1	TGCGCCAGCAGCCTTGGGTCTAGCGGGAACTACAATGAGCAGTTCTTC	CASSLGSSGNYNEQFF
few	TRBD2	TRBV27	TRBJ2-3	TGTGCCAGCAGTTTGGTGGGCCTAGCGGGGGGGTCCGAAACGCAGTATTTT	CASSLVGLAGGSETQYF
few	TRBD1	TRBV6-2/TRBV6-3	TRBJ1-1	TGTGCCAGCAGCATCACAGGGGGCGCTTCCGGAGCTTTCTTT	CASSITGGASGAFF
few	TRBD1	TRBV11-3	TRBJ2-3	TGTGCCAGCAGCTTGGGGACAGGGGGTGCAGATACGCAGTATTTT	CASSLGTGGADTQYF
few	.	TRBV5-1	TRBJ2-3	TGCGCCAGCAGCTTGGGAGGGGCAGATACGCAGTATTTT	CASSLGGADTQYF
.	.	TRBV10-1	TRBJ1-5	TGCGCCGAGGAGATAAATCAGCCCCAGCATTTT	CAEEINQPQHF